This T cell receptor beta chain appears in the sequencing data of a study of post-analysis software for immune sequencing data. Across the whole study: Disease trajectories encompassed relapsing-remitting, secondary progressive and progressive-relapsing multiple sclerosis. Study-wide points: Controls had lower frequencies than patients of roughly five TRBV segments, which included TRBV5-6, TRBV5-1 and TRBV20-1.

The germline gives CDR1 DFQATT, CDR2 SNEGSKA (reference sequence). The CDR3 totals 15 residues. V was cut by 6 bases and J by 1 base, with 18 bases left in between. This clonotype was found a few times. The antigen is unknown. Each TCR beta cDNA library carried unique molecular identifiers. From approximately 0.95 to 9.8 million T cells, roughly 540,000 cDNA molecules were obtained. TCRdb called the PCR reads again in MiXCR, with one record for every CDR3 protein. Here the sample spans around 190,000 distinct CDR3 sequences, approximately 29% being singletons. The TCR was taken from a girl between 2 and 17 years old with multiple sclerosis. The sample taken for sequencing was blood. The J gene is TRBJ1-1, the V gene TRBV20-1; maybe TRBD1 (6 bases). This CDR3 is CSADGGGQSNTEAFF. Written as DNA, the CDR3 is TGCAGTGCAGACGGCGGAGGACAGTCGAACACTGAAGCTTTCTTT.